The TCR beta chain described here comes from a study of T-cell reconstitution after alpha-beta-depleted transplantation in children. Overall study results and limits: In patients about two months after transplant, alpha-beta T cells reportedly arose from several hundred expanded graft clones. Recipient T cells and thymic progenitors that survived were the source of the high TCRbeta diversity seen at day 60 in some patients. One year after transplant, T-cell counts and diversity came mostly from newly produced T cells.

Using unique molecular identifiers, the investigators prepared the TCRbeta library. One entry per CDR3 protein, called by TCRdb with MiXCR from the PCR reads. The repertoire consists of around 600,000 distinct CDR3 sequences, with 23% occurring once and the leading ten covering roughly 14%. About this clonotype itself: Its target is unknown.

Germline V CDR1 and CDR2: SEHNR, FQNEAQ (reference sequence). The CDR3 runs to 15 residues. V was cut by 5 bases and J by 0 bases, with 12 bases left in between. The sample here was PBMCs, mostly from graft donor cells, taken 360 days after TCRalphabeta/CD19-depleted stem cell transplant. The V gene is TRBV7-9, the J gene TRBJ2-3; D is undetermined. This receptor was identified in a boy in the first two years of life who had a stem cell transplant for acute myeloid leukemia, so the T cells may come from the graft donor. The CDR3: CASSPYGSSTDTQYF. The CDR3 DNA reads as TGTGCCAGCAGCCCCTATGGATCTAGCACAGATACGCAGTATTTT.